These T cell receptor beta chains were read from a single sample in a study of blood T cells in healthy people across ages. TCRdb independently ran MiXCR on the 5' RACE reads; one entry per CDR3 protein. Counted here are around 1,000,000 distinct CDR3 sequences, around 27% occurring once; the ten biggest clones make up around 0.75%. The same sample was also used in a study of T cells of mothers and their children.

Sequenced: blood. These receptors were taken from a girl aged 2 to 10 in good health. Both conserved end residues are part of each CDR3. Fields, in order: clone size, J gene, V gene, D gene, CDR3 protein, CDR3 DNA. The D gene is left open where the match is weak. Not every row has a clone size; where given, it reads once, few, many or a size class.

size: .
J: TRBJ2-1
V: TRBV29-1
D: .
CDR3: CSVEQSSYNEQFF
DNA: TGCAGCGTTGAACAAAGCTCCTACAATGAGCAGTTCTTC

size: .
J: TRBJ2-1
V: TRBV20-1
D: TRBD2
CDR3: CSARGYGLAGKYNEQFF
DNA: TGCAGTGCTAGAGGTTATGGACTAGCGGGGAAGTACAATGAGCAGTTCTTC

size: few
J: TRBJ1-3
V: TRBV29-1
D: .
CDR3: CSVVRGNTIYF
DNA: TGCAGCGTTGTTCGAGGAAACACCATATATTTT

size: .
J: TRBJ1-2
V: TRBV6-1
D: .
CDR3: CASSGPSSYGYTF
DNA: TGTGCCTCATCAGGACCTTCCAGCTATGGCTACACCTTC

size: .
J: TRBJ1-1
V: TRBV6-6
D: TRBD1
CDR3: CASTDKQGALGTEAFF
DNA: TGTGCCAGCACCGATAAACAGGGGGCACTGGGCACTGAAGCTTTCTTT

size: few
J: TRBJ2-5
V: TRBV15
D: TRBD2
CDR3: CATSRVGGDETQYF
DNA: TGTGCCACCAGCAGAGTTGGGGGGGACGAGACCCAGTACTTC

size: .
J: TRBJ2-1
V: TRBV6-1
D: .
CDR3: CASSIATSYNEQFF
DNA: TGTGCCAGCAGTATAGCGACCTCCTACAATGAGCAGTTCTTC

size: .
J: TRBJ2-7
V: TRBV10-1
D: .
CDR3: CASSPDPAAYEQYF
DNA: TGCGCCAGCAGCCCCGACCCGGCGGCCTACGAGCAGTACTTC

size: .
J: TRBJ2-1
V: TRBV7-3
D: .
CDR3: CASSLRSGAGLYNEQFF
DNA: TGTGCCAGCAGCTTAAGATCCGGGGCAGGGCTTTACAATGAGCAGTTCTTC

size: few
J: TRBJ2-7
V: TRBV28
D: .
CDR3: CASSFMRESSYEQYF
DNA: TGTGCCAGCAGTTTTATGAGGGAATCCTCCTACGAGCAGTACTTC

size: .
J: TRBJ2-7
V: TRBV7-2
D: .
CDR3: CASADWGESSYEQYF
DNA: TGTGCCAGTGCTGATTGGGGGGAGAGCTCCTACGAGCAGTACTTC

size: .
J: TRBJ2-3
V: TRBV10-3
D: TRBD1
CDR3: CAISDRQGARDTQYF
DNA: TGTGCCATCAGTGATAGGCAGGGGGCGAGAGATACGCAGTATTTT

size: few
J: TRBJ1-2
V: TRBV29-1
D: .
CDR3: CSVEGRPNNQGVYGYTF
DNA: TGCAGCGTTGAAGGGAGGCCGAACAACCAAGGCGTCTATGGCTACACCTTC

size: .
J: TRBJ2-7
V: TRBV20-1
D: .
CDR3: CSASGDTSYEQYF
DNA: TGCAGTGCTAGTGGTGACACCTCCTACGAGCAGTACTTC

size: few
J: TRBJ2-3
V: TRBV7-9
D: TRBD2
CDR3: CASSPGRGGNRDTQYF
DNA: TGTGCCAGCAGTCCCGGGAGGGGAGGTAACCGGGATACGCAGTATTTT

size: few
J: TRBJ2-1
V: TRBV7-2
D: .
CDR3: CASSLIGTGNEQFF
DNA: TGTGCCAGCAGCTTGATAGGTACGGGCAATGAGCAGTTCTTC

size: few
J: TRBJ2-4
V: TRBV20-1
D: .
CDR3: CSAGFLWDLRKNIQYF
DNA: TGCAGTGCTGGGTTCTTATGGGACTTACGCAAAAACATTCAGTACTTC

size: few
J: TRBJ1-2
V: TRBV6-5
D: .
CDR3: CASSYFGIANYGYTF
DNA: TGTGCCAGCAGTTATTTTGGTATAGCTAACTATGGCTACACCTTC

size: .
J: TRBJ2-2
V: TRBV6-1
D: TRBD1
CDR3: CASSRDSGTGELFF
DNA: TGTGCCAGCAGCAGGGACAGTGGGACCGGGGAGCTGTTTTTT

size: few
J: TRBJ2-3
V: TRBV14
D: .
CDR3: CASSQDSLLGTQYF
DNA: TGTGCCAGCAGCCAGGACTCGTTATTGGGTACGCAGTATTTT

size: .
J: TRBJ2-1
V: TRBV27
D: .
CDR3: CASSLWQHNEQFF
DNA: TGTGCCAGCAGTTTATGGCAGCACAATGAGCAGTTCTTC

size: few
J: TRBJ1-3
V: TRBV29-1
D: .
CDR3: CSVENSAGNTIYF
DNA: TGCAGCGTTGAAAACAGCGCTGGAAACACCATATATTTT

size: .
J: TRBJ2-7
V: TRBV29-1
D: .
CDR3: CSATRGSSYEQYF
DNA: TGCAGCGCGACCAGGGGATCCTCCTACGAGCAGTACTTC